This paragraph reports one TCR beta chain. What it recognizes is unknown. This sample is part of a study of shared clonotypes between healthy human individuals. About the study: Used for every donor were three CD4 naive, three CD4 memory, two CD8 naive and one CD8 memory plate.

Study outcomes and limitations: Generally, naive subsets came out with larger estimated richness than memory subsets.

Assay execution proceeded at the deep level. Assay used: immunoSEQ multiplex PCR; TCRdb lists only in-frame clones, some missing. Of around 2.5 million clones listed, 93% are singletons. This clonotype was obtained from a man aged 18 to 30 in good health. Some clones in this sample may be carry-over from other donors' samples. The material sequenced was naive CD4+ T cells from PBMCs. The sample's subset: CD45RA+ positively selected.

CDR3 sequence reads: CASRQGHEQYF. CDR3 DNA: TGTGCCAGCAGACAGGGCCACGAGCAGTACTTC. V and J are TRBV6-5 and TRBJ2-7; TRBD1 is a possible D gene (6 bases). V was cut by 6 bases and J by 5 bases, with 8 bases left in between. The CDR3 runs to 11 residues. The germline V gene has CDR1 MNHEY and CDR2 SVGAGI.